One sample yielded the 30 T cell receptor beta chains listed below, sequenced in a study of early T cells in non-severe SARS-CoV-2 infection. TCRdb independently ran MiXCR on the 5' RACE reads; one entry per CDR3 protein. The table has about 80,000 distinct CDR3 sequences, approximately 12% seen once. Sequencing was done on a sample of whole blood. These receptor sequences come from an adult who was a healthcare worker with PCR-confirmed SARS-CoV-2 infection or an uninfected control (not recorded which).

CDR3 in amino acids: CASSQAASYEQYF. DNA for the CDR3: TGCGCCAGCAGCCAAGCAGCCTCCTACGAGCAGTACTTC. The chain carries TRBV4-1 and TRBJ2-7; no firm D call. The CDR3 has 13 residues. CDR1 is MGHRA and CDR2 is YSYEKL in the germline V gene. The germline V and J ends were trimmed by 1 base and 0 bases, with 4 bases remaining between them.

The sample holds many counts of this clonotype. The rearrangement uses TRBV20-1 and TRBJ2-3; TRBD2 aligns across 10 bases. This CDR3 comprises 15 residues. From germline, CDR1 is DFQATT and CDR2 SNEGSKA (reference sequence). V was pared by 5 bases and J by 3 bases, with 8 bases of the junction left unmatched. The CDR3 DNA is TGCAGTGCTCTTCGCAATAGCGGGAGGACAGATACGCAGTATTTT. This codes for CSALRNSGRTDTQYF.

This clonotype was detected only a few times. The chain employs TRBV20-1 and TRBJ2-7; the match to TRBD2 covers 7 bases. The CDR3 contains 14 residues. In germline, CDR1 is DFQATT, CDR2 SNEGSKA (reference sequence). The CDR3 loop is CRGASGTPEGEQYF. The CDR3 DNA is TGCAGAGGGGCTAGCGGTACGCCTGAGGGGGAGCAGTACTTC.

Details on this clonotype: This may come from a read error, since a much larger clone is one base off. This chain links TRBV7-8 with TRBJ1-1; D possibly corresponds to TRBD1 (5 bases). This CDR3 comprises 13 residues. The V gene's germline CDR1 is SGHVS and CDR2 FQNEAQ. CDR3 DNA: TGTGCCAGCAGCTTAGAGGGGAACACTGAAGTTTTCTTT. Its translation is CASSLEGNTEVFF.

This clonotype was detected ten times or more. The chain combines TRBV12-3 or TRBV12-4 with TRBJ1-2; 8 bases are a match to TRBD1. V gave up 6 bases and J gave up 6 bases; unmatched junction bases: 9. CDR3 length: 14 residues. The CDR3 coding sequence is TGTGCCAGCAGCCCTCGGACAGGGTCCCATGGCTACACCTTC. It yields the protein CASSPRTGSHGYTF.

This chain joins TRBV5-1 and TRBJ2-2; no definite D call. V lost 1 base and J lost 1, with 5 bases in between. Germline-derived CDR1 and CDR2 are SGHRS and YFSETQ. CDR3 length: 14 amino acids. The CDR3 is CASSLMMNTGELFF. The CDR3 DNA is TGCGCCAGCAGCTTGATGATGAACACCGGGGAGCTGTTTTTT.

The V gene is TRBV18, the J gene TRBJ2-1; D remains unclear. CDR3 length: 16 residues. Germline-derived CDR1 and CDR2 are KGHSH and LQKENI. V dropped 1 base and J dropped 4 bases, with 14 bases sitting between them. CDR3 sequence reads: CASSPRGQDSYNEQFF. The CDR3 DNA sequence: TGTGCCAGCTCACCACGTGGTCAGGATAGTTACAATGAGCAGTTCTTC.

This clonotype was recorded a few times. V and J are TRBV25-1 and TRBJ2-2; 8 bases are shared with TRBD1. The CDR3 totals 14 residues. V trimming: 6 bases; J trimming: 4 bases; junction bases outside the gene matches: 4. CDR1 and CDR2 (germline): MGHDK, SYGVNS. This chain's CDR3 is CASRDRVGTGELFF. CDR3 in DNA: TGTGCCAGCAGGGACAGGGTGGGCACCGGGGAGCTGTTTTTT.

This sequence joins TRBV7-9 and TRBJ2-1, with TRBD2 matching 8 bases. The CDR3 length is 15 residues. Germline loops: CDR1 SEHNR, CDR2 FQNEAQ (reference sequence). J lost 5 bases, V lost 5 bases, and 8 bases had no gene match. CDR3 sequence: CASSPAGGLNNEQFF. In DNA, the CDR3 is TGTGCCAGCAGCCCGGCGGGGGGTCTGAACAATGAGCAGTTCTTC.

Ten or more counts support this clonotype. The genes are TRBV20-1 and TRBJ1-5, with 8 bases identical to TRBD1. V dropped 3 bases and J dropped 3; count of bases not matched to a gene: 7. CDR3 size: 15 residues. Germline V lookup: CDR1 DFQATT, CDR2 SNEGSKA (reference sequence). Written as DNA, the CDR3 is TGCAGTGCTAGCCAGGGGGCATCCCCCAATCAGCCCCAGCATTTT. Protein: CSASQGASPNQPQHF.

This clonotype was counted only a few times. The chain has TRBV28 and TRBJ2-3, with D possibly being TRBD1 (5 bases). The CDR3 is made up of 14 amino acids. Looked up from germline, CDR1 is MDHEN and CDR2 is SYDVKM. Trimming pared 7 bases from V and 7 bases from J, leaving 18 bases between. CDR3 in amino acids: CASKSQGSQHTQYF. In DNA, the CDR3 is TGTGCCAGCAAAAGTCAGGGATCACAGCATACGCAGTATTTT.

This clonotype was counted between two and nine times. V and J are TRBV28 and TRBJ1-1, with TRBD1 as a possible D gene (5 bases). Deletions cut 5 bases from V and 1 base from J, with 8 bases between. Germline V gene lookup returns CDR1 MDHEN and CDR2 SYDVKM. The CDR3 is 13 amino acids. CDR3 in amino acids: CASSRDGNTEAFF. DNA of the CDR3: TGTGCCAGCAGTCGGGACGGGAACACTGAAGCTTTCTTT.

This clonotype was detected ten times or more. The rearrangement links TRBV20-1 to TRBJ1-1; a weak D match, TRBD1 (6 bases). The CDR3 is made up of 14 amino acids. The ends were cut back, 6 bases at V and 1 base at J, with 15 bases in the middle. Germline V gives CDR1 DFQATT, CDR2 SNEGSKA (reference sequence). This CDR3 is CSALRGAGNTEAFF. Here the CDR3 DNA reads TGCAGTGCACTCAGGGGCGCCGGGAACACTGAAGCTTTCTTT.

The chain carries TRBV28 and TRBJ1-1, with a tentative D call TRBD1 (5 bases). CDR1 and CDR2 from the germline V gene are MDHEN and SYDVKM. CDR3 length equals 15 residues. Trimming took off 4 bases at V and 5 bases at J, with 17 bases between the two ends. CDR3 sequence: CASSSGPPRGTEAFF. The CDR3 DNA reads TGTGCCAGCAGTTCGGGACCCCCCCGGGGGACTGAAGCTTTCTTT.

In this sample, this clonotype turned up many times. V is TRBV7-9 and J is TRBJ2-3; 8 bases align to TRBD2. Germline CDR1 reads SEHNR; CDR2 reads FQNEAQ (reference sequence). The CDR3 length is 17 residues. Germline trimming cut 1 base from V and 2 bases from J; bases unmatched to any gene: 8. CDR3 nucleotides: TGTGCCAGCAGCTTAGGGGCTAGCGGGCTTTTCACAGATACGCAGTATTTT. Its protein is CASSLGASGLFTDTQYF.

The chain recombines TRBV9 with TRBJ2-2, with D possibly TRBD2 on 5 matching bases. The germline V gene has CDR1 SGDLS and CDR2 YYNGEE. The CDR3 totals 16 residues. V gave up 0 bases and J gave up 8 bases, with 17 bases separating them. CDR3 residues: CASSVGGRPSTGELFF. In nucleotides, the CDR3 is TGTGCCAGCAGCGTAGGAGGGCGGCCTAGTACTGGGGAGCTGTTTTTT.

This chain uses TRBV18 with TRBJ2-3; TRBD2 matches at 12 bases. J lost 6 bases, V lost 3 bases, and 1 base had no gene match. The CDR3 loop spans 14 amino acids. Germline V lookup: CDR1 KGHSH, CDR2 LQKENI. CDR3 amino acids: CASSPTSGSDTQYF. For the CDR3, the DNA is TGTGCCAGCTCACCGACTAGCGGGAGTGATACGCAGTATTTT.

This clonotype was observed many times. The chain joins TRBV3-1 to TRBJ2-1, with D perhaps matching TRBD1 or TRBD2 (7 bases each). Trimming shortened V by 3 bases and J by 8 bases, and 20 bases separated the two germline ends. This CDR3 has 16 amino acids. The V gene's germline CDR1 is LGHDT and CDR2 YNNKEL (reference sequence). The CDR3 here is CASSQGQTSYFDEQFF. CDR3 nucleotides: TGTGCCAGCAGCCAGGGACAGACTAGCTATTTCGATGAGCAGTTCTTC.

V usage is TRBV3-1 and J usage is TRBJ2-7, with TRBD2 identical over 12 bases. CDR1 and CDR2 from the germline V gene are LGHDT and YNNKEL (reference sequence). V lost 0 bases and J lost 3; bases outside the gene matches: 6. This CDR3 comprises 17 residues. DNA for the CDR3: TGTGCCAGCAGCCAAGAGCGGAGGACTAGCGGGAACTACGAGCAGTACTTC. Amino acid sequence: CASSQERRTSGNYEQYF.

This clonotype occurred many times. The chain uses TRBV12-3 or TRBV12-4 and TRBJ1-1; D is unresolved. The V gene lost 2 bases and the J gene lost 0 bases, with 7 bases spanning the gap. The CDR3 length is 14 residues. The CDR3 region is CASSLSGVNTEAFF. As DNA, the CDR3 is TGTGCCAGCAGTTTAAGCGGAGTGAACACTGAAGCTTTCTTT.

The chain uses TRBV7-2 and TRBJ2-5, with unresolved D. Trimming took 5 bases from V and 1 from J, leaving 8 bases between them. Germline CDR1 SGHTA, CDR2 FQGNSA. The CDR3 loop spans 13 amino acids. CDR3 DNA sequence: TGTGCCAGCAGCACGTATGTCCAAGAGACCCAGTACTTC. Protein sequence: CASSTYVQETQYF.

This clonotype was detected many times. The chain is built from TRBV28 and TRBJ2-3; D unresolved. Germline V lookup: CDR1 MDHEN, CDR2 SYDVKM. V was clipped by 4 bases and J by 0 bases, with 8 bases between them. The CDR3 is made up of 14 amino acids. CDR3 in DNA: TGTGCCAGCAGTTCAACAGCAAGCACAGATACGCAGTATTTT. It codes for CASSSTASTDTQYF.

V usage is TRBV15 and J usage is TRBJ2-1; tentatively, D is TRBD2 (6 bases). V dropped 0 bases and J dropped 2 bases, with 14 bases sitting between them. Germline CDR1 reads LNHNV; CDR2 reads YYDKDF (reference sequence). The CDR3 has 17 residues. In DNA, the CDR3 is TGTGCCACCAGCAGAGATCAGGGTAGCGGTCCCTACAATGAGCAGTTCTTC. As protein: CATSRDQGSGPYNEQFF.

The sample holds many counts of this clonotype. The chain recombines TRBV5-1 with TRBJ2-3, with D unclear. The CDR3 consists of 14 residues. Between the trimmed V and J ends, which lost 0 bases and 5 bases, there was a span of 10 bases. Germline V gives CDR1 SGHRS, CDR2 YFSETQ. This CDR3 reads CASSLDLNQDTQYF. The CDR3 DNA sequence: TGCGCCAGCAGCTTGGACCTGAACCAAGATACGCAGTATTTT. Variable domain in full (rest from reference TRBV5-1 and TRBJ2-3): KAGVTQTPRYLIKTRGQQVTLSCSPISGHRSVSWYQQTPGQGLQFLFEYFSETQRNKGNFPGRFSGRQFSNSRSEMNVSTLELGDSALYLCASSLDLNQDTQYFGPGTRLTVL.

The chain has TRBV28 and TRBJ2-1; 8 bases are a match to TRBD2. CDR1 and CDR2 (germline): MDHEN, SYDVKM. The CDR3 length is 14 residues. The trim removed 3 bases at V and 7 bases at J, leaving 5 bases unmatched. The CDR3 region is CASSFRGRRNEQFF. In nucleotides, the CDR3 is TGTGCCAGCAGTTTCCGCGGGAGGAGGAATGAGCAGTTCTTC.

This clonotype was counted between two and nine times. The V gene is TRBV14, the J gene TRBJ2-1; D unresolved. The CDR3 has 14 residues. Germline V gene data show CDR1 as SGHDN and CDR2 as FVKESK. The V gene lost 0 bases and the J gene lost 5 bases, with 8 bases spanning the gap. CDR3 sequence: CASSQDLGNNEQFF. As DNA, the CDR3 is TGTGCCAGCAGCCAAGATCTGGGAAACAATGAGCAGTTCTTC.

V gene TRBV12-3 or TRBV12-4 combines with J gene TRBJ2-1, with TRBD2 identical over 14 bases. This CDR3 has 16 amino acids. V shed 2 bases, J shed 7 bases, and the junction held 4 bases outside the gene matches. CDR3 bases: TGTGCCAGCAGTTTATCGGGACTAGCGGGAGAAAATGAGCAGTTCTTC. Its translation is CASSLSGLAGENEQFF.

This clonotype turned up a few times. The rearrangement uses TRBV30 and TRBJ2-1, with TRBD2 identical over 9 bases. There are 16 residues in the CDR3. Germline CDR1 is GTSNPN and CDR2 is SVGIG (reference sequence). J gave up 8 bases and V 2 bases, and 13 bases lay outside the gene matches. CDR3 region: CAWSTWGSGSMYEQFF. DNA for the CDR3: TGTGCCTGGAGTACGTGGGGTAGCGGGAGTATGTATGAGCAGTTCTTC.

This clonotype has a count of ten or more. J is TRBJ2-7 and V is TRBV7-2; D possibly matches TRBD1 or TRBD2 (5 bases each). V was cut by 2 bases and J by 1 base, with 15 bases left in between. The germline V gene has CDR1 SGHTA and CDR2 FQGNSA. CDR3 length: 16 amino acids. The CDR3 region is CASSLRGAEVSYEQYF. The DNA for the CDR3 is TGTGCCAGCAGCTTAAGAGGGGCGGAGGTGTCCTACGAGCAGTACTTC. Together with reference TRBV7-2 and TRBJ2-7, the CDR3 gives the full variable domain: GAGVSQSPSNKVTEKGKDVELRCDPISGHTALYWYRQSLGQGLEFLIYFQGNSAPDKSGLPSDRFSAERTGGSVSTLTIQRTQQEDSAVYLCASSLRGAEVSYEQYFGPGTRLTVT.

At least ten counts were recorded for this clonotype. The rearrangement links TRBV18 to TRBJ1-6; a possible D gene is TRBD1 (6 bases). The V gene lost 6 bases and the J gene lost 6 bases, with 18 bases spanning the gap. This CDR3 is built from 16 residues. The germline V gene encodes CDR1 KGHSH and CDR2 LQKENI. CDR3 sequence: CASSPSGARVNSPLHF. Here the CDR3 DNA reads TGTGCCAGCTCCCCATCGGGGGCCCGAGTTAATTCACCCCTCCACTTT.